This passage covers 29 T cell receptor beta chains from one sample sequenced in a study of shared clonotypes between healthy human individuals. Sequencing used immunoSEQ multiplex PCR; TCRdb keeps in-frame clones, though not all of them. The sample records roughly 1,100,000 clones, roughly 80% being singletons. The sample taken for sequencing was memory CD4+ T cells sorted from blood. Sample subset: CD45RA-negative fraction. The receptor source for this set is a man aged 18 to 29 in good health.

This clone was detected once. The chain uses TRBV7-6 and TRBJ1-1, with D unresolved. The CDR3 is made up of 12 amino acids. V lost 5 bases and J lost 11, with 15 bases in between. Per the germline V gene, CDR1 is SGHVS and CDR2 is FNYEAQ. CDR3 nucleotide sequence: TGTGCCAGCAGCCCGAAAGTAGGGTTTGCTTTCTTT. This codes for CASSPKVGFAFF.

This clone was found a few times. The chain employs TRBV11-2 and TRBJ1-2; D is perhaps TRBD1 (6 bases). V was cut by 1 base and J by 2 bases, with 8 bases left in between. This CDR3 has 14 residues. Germline V gene lookup returns CDR1 SGHAT and CDR2 FQNNGV. The CDR3 sequence: CASSLGTVNYGYTF. CDR3 nucleotides: TGTGCCAGCAGCTTAGGGACAGTCAACTATGGCTACACCTTC. Using reference TRBV11-2 and TRBJ1-2 for the parts outside the CDR3, the full variable domain is EAGVAQSPRYKIIEKRQSVAFWCNPISGHATLYWYQQILGQGPKLLIQFQNNGVVDDSQLPKDRFSAERLKGVDSTLKIQPAKLEDSAVYLCASSLGTVNYGYTFGSGTRLTVV.

This clone was detected many times. CDR3 nucleotides: TGTGCCAGCAGCTTTACAGGGGCGTCAGATACGCAGTATTTT. It encodes CASSFTGASDTQYF. The chain joins TRBV5-6 to TRBJ2-3; 7 bases are shared with TRBD1. The CDR3 has 14 amino acids. The V and J ends lost 2 bases and 4 bases, in that order; junction bases with no gene match: 4. Germline V gene sequence: CDR1 SGHDT, CDR2 YYEEEE.

This rearrangement joins TRBV5-6 to TRBJ2-3; D remains ambiguous. Trimming shortened V by 1 base and J by 6 bases, and 15 bases separated the two germline ends. Germline V CDR1 and CDR2: SGHDT, YYEEEE. The CDR3 sequence is 15 residues long. CDR3 protein: CASSLYLVWPDTQYF. For the CDR3, the DNA is TGTGCCAGCAGCTTGTACCTGGTTTGGCCTGATACGCAGTATTTT. Full variable domain (remainder filled in from reference TRBV5-6 and TRBJ2-3): DAGVTQSPTHLIKTRGQQVTLRCSPKSGHDTVSWYQQALGQGPQFIFQYYEEEERQRGNFPDRFSGHQFPNYSSELNVNALLLGDSALYLCASSLYLVWPDTQYFGPGTRLTVL.

The chain carries TRBV28 and TRBJ2-3, with 9 positions matching TRBD1. Looked up from germline, CDR1 is MDHEN and CDR2 is SYDVKM. The CDR3 loop spans 14 amino acids. With 4 bases clipped from V and 3 bases from J, the junction kept 2 bases outside the gene matches. This chain's CDR3 is CASSSTGGTDTQYF. The CDR3 DNA follows: TGTGCCAGCAGTTCGACAGGGGGAACAGATACGCAGTATTTT.

This sequence joins TRBV6-6 and TRBJ1-2; D perhaps matches TRBD1 (6 bases). The CDR3 has 13 amino acids. Germline assignment: CDR1 MNHNY and CDR2 SVGAGI (reference sequence). Between the trimmed V and J ends, which lost 2 bases and 6 bases, there was a span of 10 bases. CDR3 DNA sequence: TGTGCCAGCAGTTACCCTCAGGGGAATGGCTACACCTTC. It codes for CASSYPQGNGYTF.

This sequence joins TRBV11-2 and TRBJ1-2; perhaps TRBD1 as D (5 bases). The CDR3 covers 14 residues. V shed 5 bases and J shed 4 bases, with 14 bases lying between them. From germline, CDR1 is SGHAT and CDR2 FQNNGV. The CDR3 sequence: CASSAYRRGYGYTF. The CDR3 DNA sequence: TGTGCCAGCAGCGCATACAGAAGGGGCTATGGCTACACCTTC.

This clone has only a few counts. In the same sample, other DNA sequences code for this CDR3. This chain links TRBV7-2 with TRBJ2-7, with a tentative D call TRBD1 (5 bases). CDR3 length: 12 residues. Trimming took off 5 bases at V and 3 bases at J, with 8 bases between the two ends. Germline values: CDR1 SGHTA, CDR2 FQGNSA. This CDR3 is CASSRQGYEQYF. The DNA for the CDR3 is TGTGCCAGCAGCCGCCAGGGCTACGAGCAGTACTTC.

The chain recombines TRBV6-6 with TRBJ2-2, with TRBD1 matching 7 bases. The J segment lost 1 base and the V segment lost 6 bases, leaving 8 bases of the junction unmatched. Looked up from germline, CDR1 is MNHNY and CDR2 is SVGAGI (reference sequence). The length of the CDR3 is 16 residues. CDR3 sequence: CASREGQILNTGELFF. As DNA, the CDR3 is TGTGCCAGCAGAGAGGGACAGATACTGAACACCGGGGAGCTGTTTTTT.

This clone was seen only a few times. The V gene is TRBV28, the J gene TRBJ2-4, with 10 nucleotides matching TRBD2. CDR1 is MDHEN, CDR2 SYDVKM, per germline. V gave up 3 bases and J gave up 3 bases; unmatched junction bases: 2. The CDR3 covers 15 residues. CDR3 amino acids: CASSFIAGGKNIQYF. The CDR3 nucleotides are TGTGCCAGCAGTTTTATAGCGGGGGGCAAAAACATTCAGTACTTC.

This clone was counted ten times or more. The rearrangement joins TRBV28 to TRBJ1-6, with TRBD1 matching 7 bases. V shed 11 bases and J 5 bases; nucleotides not matched to a gene: 6. CDR3 size: 13 residues. The germline V gene has CDR1 MDHEN and CDR2 SYDVKM. CDR3 in amino acids: CAGRQGDNSPLHF. As DNA, the CDR3 is TGTGCCGGACGACAGGGAGATAATTCACCCCTCCACTTT. Full variable domain (rest looked up from reference TRBV28 and TRBJ1-6): DVKVTQSSRYLVKRTGEKVFLECVQDMDHENMFWYRQDPGLGLRLIYFSYDVKMKEKGDIPEGYSVSREKKERFSLILESASTNQTSMYLCAGRQGDNSPLHFGNGTRLTVT.

The chain carries TRBV11-2 and TRBJ2-2; 10 nucleotides line up with TRBD1. Germline V CDR1 and CDR2: SGHAT, FQNNGV. CDR3 length: 14 amino acids. Trimming took 8 bases from V and 6 from J; bases not matched to a gene: 6. CDR3: CASGRDRGSGELFF. In DNA form, the CDR3 reads TGTGCCAGCGGCCGGGACAGGGGATCCGGGGAGCTGTTTTTT.

This sequence joins TRBV6-1 and TRBJ2-7, with TRBD2 matching 7 bases. Germline values: CDR1 MNHNS, CDR2 SASEGT. This CDR3 comprises 18 residues. V was pared by 1 base and J by 2 bases, with 14 bases of the junction left unmatched. The CDR3 nucleotides read TGTGCCAGCAGTGAAGATCTAGTGGGGAGGGGCTTCCCCTACGAGCAGTACTTC. It yields the protein CASSEDLVGRGFPYEQYF.

This chain uses TRBV5-1 with TRBJ2-1, with TRBD2 identical over 12 bases. J gave up 6 bases and V 2 bases, and 6 bases lay outside the gene matches. The CDR3 is 16 residues long. Germline V gene sequence: CDR1 SGHRS, CDR2 YFSETQ. The CDR3 here is CASSFILAGGRNEQFF. CDR3 nucleotides: TGCGCCAGCAGCTTCATCCTAGCGGGGGGGCGCAATGAGCAGTTCTTC.

The chain uses TRBV6-5 and TRBJ2-1, with 10 bases that match TRBD2. The V segment lost 5 bases and the J segment 9 bases; nucleotides outside the gene matches: 7. The CDR3 is 14 residues long. CDR1 is MNHEY, CDR2 SVGAGI, per germline. The CDR3 nucleotides read TGTGCCAGCAGTAGAGCGGGGGGGCAGGGTGAGCAGTTCTTC. This codes for CASSRAGGQGEQFF.

This chain links TRBV18 with TRBJ2-6; D gene unclear. From germline, CDR1 is KGHSH and CDR2 LQKENI. The CDR3 has 13 residues. V was cut by 6 bases and J by 6 bases, with 9 bases left in between. In DNA form, the CDR3 reads TGTGCCAGCTCGCCGGGTGAGGCCAACGTCCTGACTTTC. This sequence encodes CASSPGEANVLTF.

A word on this clone: Other DNA variants within this sample encode the same CDR3. V usage is TRBV29-1 and J usage is TRBJ2-3; D may correspond to TRBD1 or TRBD2 (5 bases each). The CDR3 runs to 15 residues. V dropped 4 bases and J dropped 4 bases, with 18 bases sitting between them. Germline-derived CDR1 and CDR2 are SQVTM and ANQGSEA. The CDR3 nucleotides are TGCAGCGTTGGGAGTAGTACAGGAGGATCAGATACGCAGTATTTT. Amino acid sequence: CSVGSSTGGSDTQYF.

The rearrangement uses TRBV4-1 and TRBJ1-3, with 7 nucleotides matching TRBD1. This CDR3 contains 19 residues. V dropped 1 base and J dropped 4; count of bases not matched to a gene: 16. Germline V gives CDR1 MGHRA, CDR2 YSYEKL. CDR3 in amino acids: CASSQGRADRLNSGNTIYF. CDR3 in DNA: TGCGCCAGCAGCCAAGGGCGAGCGGACAGGTTGAACTCCGGAAACACCATATATTTT.

The rearrangement joins TRBV5-5 to TRBJ1-1; no clear D gene. Germline V gene lookup returns CDR1 SGHKS and CDR2 YYEKEE (reference sequence). CDR3 size: 11 residues. Trimming left V 1 base short and J 6 bases short, with 4 bases between. The CDR3 DNA reads as TGTGCCAGCAGCTTGAAGGCTGAAGCTTTCTTT. Its protein product is CASSLKAEAFF. The full variable domain, completed using reference TRBV5-5 and TRBJ1-1, is DAGVTQSPTHLIKTRGQQVTLRCSPISGHKSVSWYQQVLGQGPQFIFQYYEKEERGRGNFPDRFSARQFPNYSSELNVNALLLGDSALYLCASSLKAEAFFGQGTRLTVV.

The chain links TRBV10-2 to TRBJ1-2; D remains ambiguous. In germline, CDR1 is WSHSY, CDR2 SAAADI. The CDR3 contains 13 residues. V was trimmed by 3 bases and J by 3 bases, leaving 8 bases between them. CDR3 protein: CASSEGIDYGYTF. The CDR3 nucleotides read TGCGCCAGCAGTGAAGGGATTGACTATGGCTACACCTTC.

The rearrangement joins TRBV20-1 to TRBJ2-1; no definite D call. Trimming stripped 5 bases from V and 5 bases from J, with 7 bases between. This CDR3 is built from 11 residues. Germline-derived CDR1 and CDR2 are DFQATT and SNEGSKA (reference sequence). CDR3 residues: CSADPDNEQFF. CDR3 in DNA: TGCAGTGCTGACCCTGACAATGAGCAGTTCTTC.

This clone showed up just a few times. The chain combines TRBV9 with TRBJ2-2; 8 bases fit TRBD1. Germline V gives CDR1 SGDLS, CDR2 YYNGEE. The CDR3 sequence is 14 residues long. V shed 4 bases and J 7 bases; nucleotides not matched to a gene: 6. The CDR3 loop is CASSPQGGGGELFF. As DNA, the CDR3 is TGTGCCAGCAGCCCACAGGGGGGCGGCGGGGAGCTGTTTTTT.

The chain links TRBV27 to TRBJ2-7; a possible D gene is TRBD1 (6 bases). The CDR3 runs to 13 residues. V was pared by 3 bases and J by 8 bases, with 14 bases between. Germline CDR1 is MNHEY and CDR2 is SMNVEV (reference sequence). The CDR3 nucleotides are TGTGCCAGCAGTTTGGCCCGAGGGGGAAAGCAGTACTTC. It codes for CASSLARGGKQYF.

The V and J genes are TRBV9 and TRBJ2-5; 15 bases fit TRBD2. Germline V CDR1 and CDR2: SGDLS, YYNGEE. The CDR3 runs to 17 residues. V lost 0 bases to trimming and J lost 2 bases; unmatched junction nucleotides: 2. The CDR3 DNA reads TGTGCCAGCAGCGTAGATGGGACTAGCGGGAGGCAAGAGACCCAGTACTTC. Protein: CASSVDGTSGRQETQYF.

J is TRBJ1-1 and V is TRBV6-6; no firm D call. V was clipped by 4 bases and J by 0 bases, with 12 bases between them. The germline CDR1 and CDR2 sequences are MNHNY and SVGAGI (reference sequence). The CDR3 consists of 15 residues. The chain's CDR3 is CASSSPSLVNTEAFF. Written as DNA, the CDR3 is TGTGCCAGCAGTTCCCCAAGCCTCGTGAACACTGAAGCTTTCTTT.

CDR3 amino acids: CASEGGKGNNNQPQHF. The CDR3 nucleotides are TGTGCCAGCGAGGGGGGGAAGGGAAACAACAATCAGCCCCAGCATTTT. J is TRBJ1-5 and V is TRBV2, with D possibly matching TRBD1 (6 bases). CDR1 and CDR2 from the germline V gene are SNHLY and FYNNEI. Trimming pared 8 bases from V and 3 bases from J, leaving 20 bases between. CDR3 size: 16 residues.

The V and J genes are TRBV10-3 and TRBJ2-5; no reliable D call. V shed 11 bases and J shed 2 bases, with 9 bases lying between them. Germline V gives CDR1 ENHRY, CDR2 SYGVKD. CDR3 length: 11 residues. The CDR3 DNA is TGTGCCGTCGGGCAGCAAGAGACCCAGTACTTC. It translates to CAVGQQETQYF.

The rearrangement uses TRBV4-1 and TRBJ1-1; D is undetermined. CDR1 MGHRA and CDR2 YSYEKL come from the germline V gene. The germline V and J ends were trimmed by 1 base and 8 bases, with 14 bases remaining between them. This CDR3 is built from 14 residues. CDR3 nucleotides: TGCGCCAGCAGCCAAGTCCTCGGGCAGACAGAAGCTTTCTTT. This encodes CASSQVLGQTEAFF.

This chain uses TRBV10-3 with TRBJ2-7; D gene uncertain. Germline V gene sequence: CDR1 ENHRY, CDR2 SYGVKD. CDR3 length equals 11 residues. Trimming removed 3 bases from V and 5 bases from J, with 5 bases in between. The DNA for the CDR3 is TGTGCCATCAGTGATTGGGACGAGCAGTACTTC. Its protein is CAISDWDEQYF.